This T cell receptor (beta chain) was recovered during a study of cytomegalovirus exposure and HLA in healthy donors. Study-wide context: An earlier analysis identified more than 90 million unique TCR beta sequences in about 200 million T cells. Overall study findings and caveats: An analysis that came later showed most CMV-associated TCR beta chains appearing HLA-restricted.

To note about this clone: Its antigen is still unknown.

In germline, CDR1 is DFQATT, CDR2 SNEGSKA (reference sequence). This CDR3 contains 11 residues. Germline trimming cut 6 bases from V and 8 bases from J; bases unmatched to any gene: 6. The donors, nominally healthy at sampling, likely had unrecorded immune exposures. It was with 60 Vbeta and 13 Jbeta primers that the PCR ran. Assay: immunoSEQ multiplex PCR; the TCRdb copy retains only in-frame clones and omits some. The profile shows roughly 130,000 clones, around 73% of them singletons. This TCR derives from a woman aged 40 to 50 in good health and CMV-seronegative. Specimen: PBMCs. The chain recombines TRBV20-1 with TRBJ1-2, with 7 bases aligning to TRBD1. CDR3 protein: CSANRGQGYTF. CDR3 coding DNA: TGCAGTGCAAACAGGGGCCAGGGCTACACCTTC.